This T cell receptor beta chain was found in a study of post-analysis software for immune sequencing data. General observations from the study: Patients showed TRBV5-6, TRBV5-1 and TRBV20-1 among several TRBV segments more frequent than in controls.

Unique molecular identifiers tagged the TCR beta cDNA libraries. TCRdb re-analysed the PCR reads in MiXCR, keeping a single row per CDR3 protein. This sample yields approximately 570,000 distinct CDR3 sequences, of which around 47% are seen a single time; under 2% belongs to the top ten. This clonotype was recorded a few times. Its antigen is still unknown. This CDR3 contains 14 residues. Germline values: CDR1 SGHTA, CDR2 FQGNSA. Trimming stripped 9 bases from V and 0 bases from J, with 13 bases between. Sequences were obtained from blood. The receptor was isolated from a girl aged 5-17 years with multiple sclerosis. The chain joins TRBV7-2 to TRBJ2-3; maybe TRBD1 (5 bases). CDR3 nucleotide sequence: TGTGCCAGTAGCCTTCGACAGAGCACAGATACGCAGTATTTT. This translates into CASSLRQSTDTQYF.